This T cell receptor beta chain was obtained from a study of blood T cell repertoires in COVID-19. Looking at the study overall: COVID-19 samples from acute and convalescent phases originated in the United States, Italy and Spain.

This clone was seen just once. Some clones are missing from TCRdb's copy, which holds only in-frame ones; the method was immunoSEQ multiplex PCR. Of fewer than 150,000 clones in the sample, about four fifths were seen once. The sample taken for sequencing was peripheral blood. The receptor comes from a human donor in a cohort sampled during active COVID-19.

The CDR3 sequence: CASSLGRGYGYTF. The CDR3 DNA reads as TGTGCCAGCAGCTTGGGCAGGGGTTATGGCTACACCTTC. This chain joins TRBV5-6 and TRBJ1-2; TRBD1 is a possible D gene (6 bases). The V gene lost 0 bases and the J gene lost 5 bases, with 8 bases spanning the gap. The CDR3 consists of 13 residues. From germline, CDR1 is SGHDT and CDR2 YYEEEE.